The clone carrying this T cell receptor (beta chain) was counted between two and nine times. The CDR3 is made up of 13 amino acids. Germline CDR1 and CDR2: MDHEN and SYDVKM. V lost 6 bases to trimming and J lost 7 bases, with 15 bases between them. Authors of the study amplified TCR beta CDR3 regions from RNA transcripts. Using the HTBI primer set, a first-round RT-PCR was run on the TCR CDR3. TCRdb re-analysed the multiplex PCR reads in MiXCR, keeping a single row per CDR3 protein. The repertoire holds 350,000 to 400,000 distinct CDR3 sequences, with under 15% as singletons. The data belong to a study of T cells in Graves' hyperthyroidism and ophthalmopathy.

The receptor was derived from a woman in her twenties or thirties with Graves' hyperthyroidism. The chain employs TRBV28 and TRBJ1-2; no clear D. The sample taken for sequencing was blood. DNA for the CDR3: TGTGCCAGCAGCGCTCCTTGGGATACTGGCTACACCTTC. Translating it yields CASSAPWDTGYTF.